The rows below give T cell receptor beta chains drawn from one sample of a study of blood T cells in healthy people across ages. TCRdb ran MiXCR on the 5' RACE reads and lists one entry per CDR3 protein. The data contain roughly 860,000 distinct CDR3 sequences, 62% of them singletons. Sequenced: blood. Source of these receptors: a man aged 25-45 years in good health. Each CDR3 is given with its conserved first and last residue.

J: TRBJ1-2; V: TRBV7-9; CDR3: CASSTPRLYGYTF
J: TRBJ1-4; V: TRBV7-9; CDR3: CASSLGQATGEKLFF
J: TRBJ2-6; V: TRBV6-1; CDR3: CASSEHFSGANVLTF
J: TRBJ1-2; V: TRBV25-1; CDR3: CASSSTGPNYGYTF
J: TRBJ2-4; V: TRBV6-5; CDR3: CASSSGQGLAKNIQYF
J: TRBJ2-3; V: TRBV12-3/TRBV12-4; CDR3: CASSSSGGRYITSTDTQYF
J: -; V: TRBV11-1; CDR3: CASSLGTGKPAYEQYF
J: TRBJ2-1; V: TRBV2; CDR3: CASNPKAGSSYNEQFF
J: TRBJ1-5; V: TRBV6-6; CDR3: CASSWTGAIDSNQPQHF
J: TRBJ1-6; V: TRBV6-2/TRBV6-3; CDR3: CASSRQGEDSPLHF
J: TRBJ2-7; V: TRBV7-2; CDR3: CASSLGGQSLGYEQYF
J: TRBJ2-5; V: TRBV4-3; CDR3: CASSQYRTGEETQYF
J: TRBJ1-6; V: TRBV7-3; CDR3: CASSPNRASNNSPLHF
J: -; V: TRBV20-1; CDR3: CSARVTSGSYKQFF
J: TRBJ2-3; V: TRBV6-5; CDR3: CPTGRYTQYF
J: TRBJ2-1; V: TRBV6-5; CDR3: CASSYSIPGYYNEQFF
J: TRBJ2-1; V: TRBV20-1; CDR3: CSARGISGVNEQFF
J: TRBJ1-2; V: TRBV20-1; CDR3: CSARPGQGSYGYTF
J: TRBJ1-2; V: TRBV4-3; CDR3: CASSQETGDGYTF
J: TRBJ2-1; V: TRBV20-1; CDR3: CSATRTSGGESYNEQFF
J: TRBJ2-1; V: TRBV10-3; CDR3: CAISGRDSYNEQFF
J: TRBJ2-7; V: TRBV7-2; CDR3: CASSVTGSSYEQYF
J: TRBJ2-1; V: TRBV11-1; CDR3: CASSSFGLAGEQFF
J: TRBJ2-5; V: TRBV28; CDR3: CASSLYDRDETQYF
J: TRBJ2-1; V: TRBV6-4; CDR3: CASSPGGLGEQFF
J: TRBJ1-5; V: TRBV3-1; CDR3: CASSPTQRSQPQHF
J: TRBJ2-1; V: TRBV4-1; CDR3: CASSNSKRGGRNEQFF
J: TRBJ2-1; V: TRBV28; CDR3: CATRAHREDEQFF
J: TRBJ2-1; V: TRBV6-6; CDR3: CASGWGGYNEQFF
J: TRBJ2-5; V: TRBV6-6; CDR3: CASSDSRPGSQYF
J: TRBJ2-4; V: TRBV20-1; CDR3: CSARDGAVAKNIQYF
J: TRBJ2-3; V: TRBV4-3; CDR3: CTSGSGGRGDAQYF
J: TRBJ2-3; V: TRBV11-2; CDR3: CASSLIDSNTQYF
J: -; V: TRBV24-1; CDR3: CATSVRGETQYF
J: TRBJ2-3; V: TRBV25-1; CDR3: CAAQRGTDTQYF
J: TRBJ2-1; V: TRBV14; CDR3: CASTQMGNEQFF
J: TRBJ1-2; V: TRBV7-9; CDR3: CASSSSGTGASYGYTF